The next 28 T cell receptor beta chains were all read from a single sample in a study of CD4 T cells in relation to SARS-CoV-2 and coronaviruses. No antigen has been identified for these receptors. Some clones are missing from TCRdb's copy, which holds only in-frame ones; the method was immunoSEQ multiplex PCR. The sample has more than 35,000 clones, around 80% seen once. Material: memory CD4+ T cells from PBMCs, cultured in vitro. All receptors come from an adult with COVID-19.

V gene TRBV7-2 combines with J gene TRBJ1-2; 7 positions agree with TRBD1. The CDR3 has 14 amino acids. Germline lookup yields CDR1 SGHTA and CDR2 FQGNSA. The V and J ends lost 3 bases and 8 bases, in that order; junction bases with no gene match: 9. The CDR3 nucleotides are TGTGCCAGCAGCTTGGGGACAGCGGTCGGAGGCTACACCTTC. The encoded protein is CASSLGTAVGGYTF.

This rearrangement joins TRBV6-5 to TRBJ2-1; D is possibly TRBD2 (6 bases). V was shortened by 11 bases and J by 7 bases, with 21 bases between the two germline ends. The germline gives CDR1 MNHEY, CDR2 SVGAGI. This CDR3 has 14 residues. DNA for the CDR3: TGTGCCGGGGGTGGGGGGAGTATTTTTAATGAGCAGTTCTTC. Translating gives CAGGGGSIFNEQFF.

This clone was found once. CDR3 sequence (DNA): TGTGCCAGCAGCTTTCTGGGGTCGAACACTGAAGCTTTCTTT. As protein: CASSFLGSNTEAFF. The chain carries TRBV5-4 and TRBJ1-1, with unresolved D. The CDR3 has 14 amino acids. V lost 2 bases and J lost 1, with 9 bases in between. The germline CDR1 and CDR2 sequences are SGHNT and YYREEE (reference sequence).

This chain joins TRBV5-4 and TRBJ2-5, with TRBD2 matching over 14 bases. V shed 4 bases, J shed 4 bases, and the junction held 12 bases outside the gene matches. CDR1 SGHNT and CDR2 YYREEE come from the germline V gene (reference sequence). There are 18 residues in the CDR3. The CDR3 region has the DNA TGTGCCAGCAGCCCCGGGACTAGCGGGAGCGGGTGGGGAGAGACCCAGTACTTC. Translated, it gives CASSPGTSGSGWGETQYF.

The chain couples TRBV5-5 to TRBJ1-1; D remains ambiguous. Germline V lookup: CDR1 SGHKS, CDR2 YYEKEE (reference sequence). Trimming removed 1 base at V and 1 base at J, with 17 bases between. This CDR3 region has 17 residues. The CDR3 coding sequence is TGTGCCAGCAGCTTGCTTCCCGGTGAGTTCTCGAACACTGAAGCTTTCTTT. Translating gives CASSLLPGEFSNTEAFF.

This rearrangement joins TRBV13 to TRBJ2-3; D is uncertain. CDR1 is PRHDT and CDR2 is FYEKMQ in the germline V gene (reference sequence). V gave up 0 bases and J gave up 9 bases, with 7 bases separating them. This CDR3 comprises 12 residues. CDR3 bases: TGTGCCAGCAGCTTAGGAAAGGACACGCAGTATTTT. Amino acid sequence: CASSLGKDTQYF.

CDR3 nucleotides: TGTGCCAGCAGCGTAAGAGCGGGAGGTACTGGCAATGAGCAGTTCTTC. It codes for CASSVRAGGTGNEQFF. V and J are TRBV9 and TRBJ2-1, with 9 bases fitting TRBD2. The CDR3 consists of 16 residues. V gave up 1 base and J gave up 6 bases; unmatched junction bases: 8. Germline V gene lookup returns CDR1 SGDLS and CDR2 YYNGEE.

J is TRBJ1-2 and V is TRBV29-1; tentative D call: TRBD1 (6 bases). Germline V gene lookup returns CDR1 SQVTM and CDR2 ANQGSEA. CDR3 size: 15 residues. V was cut by 1 base and J by 4 bases, with 16 bases left in between. CDR3 loop: CSVEVGAFRSYGYTF. In nucleotides, the CDR3 is TGCAGCGTTGAAGTGGGGGCCTTCCGAAGCTATGGCTACACCTTC.

The genes are TRBV27 and TRBJ2-7, with D unresolved. V was shortened by 1 base and J by 3 bases, with 10 bases between the two germline ends. The CDR3 contains 14 residues. Germline CDR1 is MNHEY and CDR2 is SMNVEV (reference sequence). In DNA, the CDR3 is TGTGCCAGCAGTTTATTGGGTCCTTTCTACGAGCAGTACTTC. Translating it yields CASSLLGPFYEQYF.

Here the CDR3 reads CATSRGQGISGANVLTF. The CDR3 DNA reads TGTGCCACCAGCAGAGGACAGGGAATCTCTGGGGCCAACGTCCTGACTTTC. The chain recombines TRBV15 with TRBJ2-6; 7 positions agree with TRBD1. CDR3 length: 17 amino acids. Germline V gene sequence: CDR1 LNHNV, CDR2 YYDKDF (reference sequence). V shed 1 base, J shed 0 bases, and the junction held 3 bases outside the gene matches.

This clone occurred a few times. The chain carries TRBV7-9 and TRBJ1-1, with D possibly TRBD1 on 5 matching bases. This CDR3 region has 11 residues. CDR1 and CDR2 from the germline V gene are SEHNR and FQNEAQ (reference sequence). V was pared by 1 base and J by 9 bases, with 6 bases between. The CDR3 region is CASSLGDQAFF. DNA for the CDR3: TGTGCCAGCAGCTTAGGGGACCAAGCTTTCTTT.

V gene TRBV19 combines with J gene TRBJ2-3, with D possibly TRBD2 on 6 matching bases. The CDR3 contains 13 residues. V shed 6 bases and J shed 3 bases, with 10 bases lying between them. CDR1 is LNHDA and CDR2 is SQIVND in the germline V gene (reference sequence). The CDR3 region is CASRGTATDTQYF. The DNA for the CDR3 is TGTGCCAGTAGAGGGACTGCAACAGATACGCAGTATTTT.

The chain combines TRBV27 with TRBJ2-7; D tentatively fits TRBD1 or TRBD2 (6 bases each). Trimming removed 6 bases from V and 7 bases from J, with 22 bases in between. Germline V CDR1 and CDR2: MNHEY, SMNVEV (reference sequence). This CDR3 is built from 15 residues. The DNA for the CDR3 is TGTGCCAGCAGCGGAGGGGGAACGGGGTTCTGGGAGCAGTACTTC. The encoded protein is CASSGGGTGFWEQYF.

The chain employs TRBV5-1 and TRBJ2-7; no firm D call. The CDR3 runs 13 residues. The germline CDR1 and CDR2 sequences are SGHRS and YFSETQ. Trimming pared 0 bases from V and 5 bases from J, leaving 9 bases between. CDR3 DNA: TGCGCCAGCAGCTTGGGATTGGCCGACGAGCAGTACTTC. Residues: CASSLGLADEQYF.

This clone has just a few counts. This sequence joins TRBV28 and TRBJ1-4; D is perhaps TRBD1 (6 bases). In germline, CDR1 is MDHEN, CDR2 SYDVKM. V lost 2 bases to trimming and J lost 8 bases, with 21 bases between them. CDR3 length: 17 amino acids. The CDR3 sequence is CASSLELAGDPGEKLFF. The CDR3, as DNA: TGTGCCAGCAGTTTAGAGTTAGCAGGGGACCCTGGCGAAAAACTGTTTTTT.

This clone was found a few times. The rearrangement links TRBV5-5 to TRBJ1-5; 12 bases agree with TRBD1. The V gene end was trimmed by 4 bases and the J gene end by 2 bases; junction bases not matched to a gene: 10. This CDR3 comprises 18 residues. The V gene's germline CDR1 is SGHKS and CDR2 YYEKEE (reference sequence). Here the CDR3 reads CASSRGTGGKSGNQPQHF. CDR3 sequence (DNA): TGTGCCAGCAGCCGAGGGACAGGGGGCAAAAGTGGCAATCAGCCCCAGCATTTT.

The V and J genes are TRBV6-5 and TRBJ2-7; no clear D. With 7 bases removed from V and 8 bases from J, the gap between germline ends came to 15 bases. The germline CDR1 and CDR2 sequences are MNHEY and SVGAGI. This CDR3 comprises 12 residues. The CDR3 is CASTSGIGQQYF. The CDR3 DNA is TGTGCCAGCACCTCTGGGATCGGGCAGCAGTACTTC.

The V gene is TRBV5-4, the J gene TRBJ2-6; D might be TRBD2 (5 bases). Germline V CDR1 and CDR2: SGHNT, YYREEE (reference sequence). The CDR3 consists of 16 residues. Trimming removed 4 bases at V and 4 bases at J, with 15 bases between. The CDR3, as DNA: TGTGCCAGCAGCCGGGATCTGGCTCTCGGGGCCAACGTCCTGACTTTC. Its protein is CASSRDLALGANVLTF. Drawing the rest from reference TRBV5-4 and TRBJ2-6, the complete variable domain is ETGVTQSPTHLIKTRGQQVTLRCSSQSGHNTVSWYQQALGQGPQFIFQYYREEENGRGNFPPRFSGLQFPNYSSELNVNALELDDSALYLCASSRDLALGANVLTFGAGSRLTVL.

CDR3 amino acids: CASSQGRYVELFF. As DNA, the CDR3 is TGTGCCAGCAGCCAAGGACGGTATGTGGAGCTGTTTTTT. The rearrangement links TRBV3-1 (or the pseudogene TRBV3-2) to TRBJ2-2; D ambiguous. Deletions cut 1 base from V and 10 bases from J, with 10 bases between. The CDR3 has 13 residues. CDR1 LGHDT and CDR2 YNNKEL come from the germline V gene (reference sequence).

This clone was observed a handful of times. The rearrangement joins TRBV5-1 to TRBJ2-3; D unclear. The germline V and J ends were trimmed by 0 bases and 2 bases, with 10 bases remaining between them. The germline gives CDR1 SGHRS, CDR2 YFSETQ. This CDR3 has 15 residues. The CDR3 bases are TGCGCCAGCAGCTTGGAGGGAATTACCACAGATACGCAGTATTTT. Translation: CASSLEGITTDTQYF.

V usage is TRBV6-1 and J usage is TRBJ1-2; D is undetermined. The CDR3 consists of 13 residues. The V and J ends lost 0 bases and 4 bases respectively, with 6 bases between them. Germline V gives CDR1 MNHNS, CDR2 SASEGT. The CDR3 DNA reads as TGTGCCAGCAGTGAAGCAGGGCTCTATGGCTACACCTTC. It codes for CASSEAGLYGYTF.

This clone was seen a single time. V and J are TRBV20-1 and TRBJ2-1; the D gene is possibly TRBD1 (6 bases). Germline CDR1 DFQATT, CDR2 SNEGSKA (reference sequence). CDR3 length equals 15 residues. V lost 3 bases to trimming and J lost 6 bases, with 18 bases between them. The CDR3 loop is CSASLGARPSNEQFF. For the CDR3, the DNA is TGCAGTGCTAGTCTGGGGGCGCGGCCCTCCAATGAGCAGTTCTTC.

This rearrangement joins TRBV15 to TRBJ2-7; 14 nucleotides align to TRBD2. After removal of 5 bases from V and 3 bases from J, the junction contained 21 bases not matched to a gene. Germline loops: CDR1 LNHNV, CDR2 YYDKDF (reference sequence). The CDR3 extends over 21 amino acids. The CDR3 coding sequence is TGTGCCACCAGCCGACGTCGGACTAGCGGGAGGCCCATGGGGCACGACTACGAGCAGTACTTC. Translation gives CATSRRRTSGRPMGHDYEQYF.

The J gene is TRBJ2-7, the V gene TRBV9; 8 nucleotides line up with TRBD2. V shed 0 bases and J 4 bases; nucleotides not matched to a gene: 6. The CDR3 contains 15 residues. Per germline, CDR1 SGDLS and CDR2 YYNGEE. CDR3 in DNA: TGTGCCAGCAGCGTAGGGGTAGCGGGAATGTACGAGCAGTACTTC. This sequence encodes CASSVGVAGMYEQYF.

The J gene is TRBJ1-1, the V gene TRBV12-3 or TRBV12-4, with D maybe TRBD1 (6 bases). V lost 5 bases and J 6 bases, leaving 13 bases between the germline ends. There are 13 residues in the CDR3. Written as DNA, the CDR3 is TGTGCCAGCAGTGCAGCAGGGGTTTCTGAAGCTTTCTTT. Translating it yields CASSAAGVSEAFF.

The CDR3 region has the DNA TGTGCCAGCAGCTTGGGTGCGGAAGCCGGGGAGCTGTTTTTT. Residues: CASSLGAEAGELFF. The rearrangement uses TRBV7-3 and TRBJ2-2; D is ambiguous. The germline V gene encodes CDR1 SGHTA and CDR2 FQGTGA. Trimming stripped 3 bases from V and 6 bases from J, with 11 bases between. This CDR3 contains 14 residues.

This clone was seen more than once but under ten times. The rearrangement links TRBV2 to TRBJ1-2; weak D call: TRBD1 (5 bases). Germline V lookup: CDR1 SNHLY, CDR2 FYNNEI. The CDR3 extends over 12 amino acids. V was clipped by 7 bases and J by 4 bases, with 10 bases between them. The CDR3 reads CASKGRSYGYTF. Here the CDR3 DNA reads TGTGCCAGCAAGGGGAGATCCTATGGCTACACCTTC.

This rearrangement joins TRBV24-1 to TRBJ2-1, with 8 bases that match TRBD2. Germline V CDR1 and CDR2: KGHDR, SFDVKD. This CDR3 spans 16 amino acids. V shed 2 bases, J shed 1 base, and the junction held 3 bases outside the gene matches. CDR3 in amino acids: CATSDSSGSSYNEQFF. For the CDR3, the DNA is TGTGCCACCAGTGATTCGAGCGGGAGTTCCTACAATGAGCAGTTCTTC.